Each of the 11 T cell receptor beta chains below was sequenced from the same sample in a study of PD-L1 blockade in urothelial cancer. Sequencing was performed with immunoSEQ multiplex PCR; in TCRdb, only in-frame clones are kept and a portion is missing. The repertoire holds approximately 90,000 clones, with around 84% as singletons. Time point: pretreatment peripheral blood. Sample: PBMCs, taken around atezolizumab (anti-PD-L1) treatment. Source of these receptors: a man aged 60 to 69 with urothelial cancer.

V and J are TRBV18 and TRBJ1-2, with 7 bases identical to TRBD1. Germline CDR1 KGHSH, CDR2 LQKENI. The CDR3 contains 14 residues. V lost 4 bases and J lost 1; bases outside the gene matches: 3. CDR3 DNA sequence: TGTGCCAGCTCACTGACAGGGAATAACTATGGCTACACCTTC. Protein: CASSLTGNNYGYTF.

This CDR3 reads CASSLAQTSGLDNEQFF. The CDR3 region has the DNA TGCGCCAGCAGCTTGGCCCAGACTAGCGGGCTAGACAATGAGCAGTTCTTC. This sequence joins TRBV5-1 and TRBJ2-1; 10 bases match TRBD2. CDR1 and CDR2 from the germline V gene are SGHRS and YFSETQ. The CDR3 is 17 residues long. V shed 0 bases and J 5 bases; nucleotides not matched to a gene: 8.

The chain combines TRBV27 with TRBJ2-3; TRBD2 aligns across 13 bases. V shed 7 bases and J 3 bases; nucleotides not matched to a gene: 1. The CDR3 totals 14 residues. Germline loops: CDR1 MNHEY, CDR2 SMNVEV (reference sequence). CDR3: CASTGLAGTDTQYF. The CDR3 coding sequence is TGTGCCAGCACGGGACTAGCGGGAACAGATACGCAGTATTTT.

The gene calls are TRBV28 and TRBJ2-7; perhaps TRBD2 as D (6 bases). Trimming shortened V by 4 bases and J by 3 bases, and 13 bases separated the two germline ends. The CDR3 has 14 amino acids. Germline CDR1 and CDR2: MDHEN and SYDVKM. Written as DNA, the CDR3 is TGTGCCAGCAGTTCGGCAGGACTAAACTACGAGCAGTACTTC. This translates into CASSSAGLNYEQYF.

Notes on this clone: A much larger clone is a single base away; this may be a read error. V gene TRBV19 combines with J gene TRBJ1-1, with D tentatively TRBD1 (6 bases). CDR1 is LNHDA and CDR2 is SQIVND in the germline V gene (reference sequence). The CDR3 consists of 10 residues. Trimming removed 5 bases from V and 12 bases from J, with 10 bases in between. The DNA for the CDR3 is TGTGCCAGTAGTGGTGGACAGTCTTTCTTT. This codes for CASSGGQSFF.

The chain has TRBV5-1 and TRBJ2-2, with 7 bases matching TRBD1. The CDR3 totals 16 residues. Germline loops: CDR1 SGHRS, CDR2 YFSETQ. V was pared by 4 bases and J by 1 base, with 7 bases of the junction left unmatched. The CDR3 protein is CASSLTGVLNTGELFF. The CDR3 bases are TGCGCCAGCAGCCTTACAGGGGTCCTGAACACCGGGGAGCTGTTTTTT.

This sequence joins TRBV2 and TRBJ1-5, with TRBD1 matching over 7 bases. This CDR3 spans 16 amino acids. Germline lookup yields CDR1 SNHLY and CDR2 FYNNEI. V trimming: 4 bases; J trimming: 3 bases; junction bases outside the gene matches: 9. DNA of the CDR3: TGTGCCAGCAGTGCCCGACAGGGCCCTACCAATCAGCCCCAGCATTTT. It is translated as CASSARQGPTNQPQHF.

The chain links TRBV6-1 to TRBJ2-7; D is uncertain. The CDR3 sequence is 13 residues long. Trimming took off 6 bases at V and 0 bases at J, with 9 bases between the two ends. Germline V gene sequence: CDR1 MNHNS, CDR2 SASEGT. For the CDR3, the DNA is TGTGCCAGCAGGGTTAGAAGCTCCTACGAGCAGTACTTC. Translated, it gives CASRVRSSYEQYF.

This chain joins TRBV30 and TRBJ1-2, with D maybe TRBD1 (6 bases). The CDR3 totals 12 residues. From germline, CDR1 is GTSNPN and CDR2 SVGIG (reference sequence). Trimming cost V 6 bases and J 4 bases, with 12 bases left between them. The CDR3: CACSTGGYGYTF. The CDR3 nucleotides read TGTGCCTGCTCGACAGGAGGCTATGGCTACACCTTC. Looking up the rest from reference TRBV30 and TRBJ1-2 gives the full variable domain: SQTIHQWPATLVQPVGSPLSLECTVEGTSNPNLYWYRQAAGRGLQLLFYSVGIGQISSEVPQNLSASRPQDRQFILSSKKLLLSDSGFYLCACSTGGYGYTFGSGTRLTVV.

The rearrangement links TRBV5-4 to TRBJ2-5, with TRBD2 matching over 14 bases. Trimming removed 4 bases from V and 1 base from J; junction bases left unmatched: 9. CDR1 is SGHNT and CDR2 is YYREEE in the germline V gene (reference sequence). The CDR3 is 18 residues long. The CDR3 spells CASSQGGLAGVAQETQYF. The CDR3 DNA sequence: TGTGCCAGCAGCCAAGGGGGACTAGCGGGGGTGGCCCAAGAGACCCAGTACTTC.

This chain joins TRBV7-7 and TRBJ2-2; a possible D gene is TRBD2 (5 bases). CDR3 length equals 14 residues. CDR1 and CDR2 (germline): SSHAT, FNYEAQ (reference sequence). Deletions cut 0 bases from V and 3 bases from J, with 5 bases between. This chain's CDR3 is CASSLARDTGELFF. CDR3 coding DNA: TGTGCCAGCAGCTTAGCGCGGGACACCGGGGAGCTGTTTTTT.